This TCR beta chain was observed in a study of siplizumab effects on memory and regulatory T cells (dated by TCRdb to the late 2010s). About the study as a whole: The effect of the anti-CD2 antibody siplizumab on alloreactive T-cell subsets was examined in allogeneic mixed lymphocyte reactions constructed from human PBMCs. Results and caveats for the whole study, not just this receptor: Whether proliferating Tregs from siplizumab cultures actually had suppressive function was not functionally confirmed. About 75-97% of proliferating CD4+ or CD8+ clones could not be given a naive or memory phenotype. Greater diversity appeared to be present in unstimulated naive T cells than in memory T cells, and a substantial contribution to the alloresponse seemed to be made by naive cells. Among mappable alloreactive CD4+ clones, the Treg-derived fraction averaged about 70% with siplizumab versus around 25% in control reactions. Because sequences at frequencies below about 10^-5 were poorly captured, only a minor fraction of alloreactive clones could be mapped back to unstimulated subsets. The cumulative frequency of alloreactive sequences traceable to unstimulated CD4+ memory T cells was significantly reduced by siplizumab.

From the germline V gene, CDR1 is KGHSH and CDR2 is LQKENI. V and J are truncated by 4 bases and 1 base respectively, leaving an intervening sequence of 14 bases. From the cysteine through the phenylalanine, the CDR3 covers 16 amino acids. Left in the record is the CDR3 DNA by itself, 48 bases read in frame from the first base. TCRbeta CDR3 sequencing was performed on sorted unstimulated T cells and on proliferating T cells recovered from mixed lymphocyte reactions. Fresh whole blood from nine to ten HLA-typed healthy donors was used as the source from which PBMCs were isolated. Unstimulated CD4+ non-regulatory T cells were FACS-sorted to map the origin of alloreactive clones. The library was built by means of the immunoSEQ multiplex PCR assay. About 9.1 x 10^4 TCR templates per sample were assayed on the deep sequencing platform. Genomic DNA extracted from sorted T cells was used for TCRbeta CDR3 sequencing. The study's processing was this. The R programming language was used for clonal analysis of TCRbeta CDR3 data. Alloreactive CD4+ and CD8+ clones were identified by comparing unstimulated samples to CFSE-low samples taken after the reaction. By matching sequences to the repertoires of sorted unstimulated Treg and non-Treg cells, each alloreactive CD4+ clone was assigned a regulatory or non-regulatory origin. The clones in this table, taken by TCRdb from immuneACCESS, are in-frame only. Not every clone is retained; where verified, under half of the shortfall comes from an unresolved V gene, and the cause of the rest is unknown. V, J and clone size are those of that table, while D and trimming were read from the DNA. The sample yields around 100,000 clones; 94% were counted once. Around 0.31% of the sample comes from the top ten.

Details on this clone: What this receptor recognizes is not known. No clone much larger than this one lies a single base away; base qualities are absent.

This chain is built from TRBV18 and TRBJ1-5, with the D gene call left open. The receptor's source is a human donor in good health. Sequenced sample: non-Treg CD4+ T cells sorted from blood. The sample's cell subset or site label, in plain terms: FACS-sorted unstimulated CD4+ non-regulatory T cells. The CDR3 loop reads CASSLGGSWSNQPQHF. The nucleotides are TGTGCCAGCTCACTCGGCGGGTCCTGGAGCAATCAGCCCCAGCATTTT.